These T cell receptor beta chains were read from a single sample in a study of identical twins. TCRdb called the 5' RACE reads again in MiXCR, with one record for every CDR3 protein. This table has hundreds of thousands of distinct CDR3 sequences, 8.5% to 9.5% appearing once. The sample was also linked to a second study, of yellow fever vaccine responses in identical twins.

The sample comprised CD8+ T cells sorted from blood. These receptor sequences come from a woman between 18 and 29 years old in good health. CDR3s include the opening cysteine and the closing phenylalanine or tryptophan. The D gene is left open where the match is weak.

TRBD1	TRBV5-1	CASSPPRGPRDSRFSTQYF
NA	TRBV11-2	CASSLGGGTHTDTQYF
TRBD2	TRBV6-5	CASSYSDSGRGDTQYF
NA	TRBV4-3	CASSQDLEQPEAFF
NA	TRBV7-9	CASSLVAGEQYF
NA	TRBV27	CASSSGNGANVLTF
NA	TRBV7-6	CASSPGREPGADTQYF
TRBD2	TRBV27	CASSSSGGRADTQYF
TRBD2	TRBV7-2	CASSSVAGVSTDTQYF
NA	TRBV7-2	CASSAPRKGLFNEQFF
NA	TRBV20-1	CSANPYRGGLEAFF
NA	TRBV19	CASRGDRGGEQFF
TRBD1	TRBV7-9	CASSSETGFSYEQYF
NA	TRBV29-1	CSVDSRGDTQYF
TRBD2	TRBV7-3	CASRGGGEETQYF
TRBD2	TRBV10-3	CAIRSGLAGEETQYF
NA	TRBV29-1	CRDICCCLCSARTDEQYF
TRBD1	TRBV7-3	CASSITGGWTDTQYF
NA	TRBV27	CASSLGGRGFTEAFF
NA	TRBV7-8	CASSFGPGSSYEQYF
NA	TRBV5-6	CASSPGRPHEQYF
NA	TRBV20-1	CSARAPDTGELFF
NA	TRBV7-9	CASSLQNQETQYF
NA	TRBV7-8	CASSDLGFMNTEAFF
TRBD1	TRBV12-3/TRBV12-4	CASSLPGGEYEQYF
NA	TRBV9	CASSLVSGDEYSNQPQHF
NA	TRBV6-4	CASSADGITDTQYF
NA	TRBV2	CASRQVQETQYF
TRBD2	TRBV11-2	CASSSPGLAGGLDSDTQYF
NA	TRBV11-2	CASSLELLAVQETQYF
NA	TRBV5-1	CASSGTTDTQYF
TRBD1	TRBV7-9	CASISTDRGLETQYF
NA	TRBV28	CASSHPRYEQYF
TRBD2	TRBV27	CASSLYVASGAETQYF
NA	TRBV7-9	CASSLRDSQTQYF
NA	TRBV9	CASSVGGDSAYEQYF
NA	TRBV4-1	CASSQESEVTYEQYF
NA	TRBV6-2/TRBV6-3	CASSYSEYNEQFF
TRBD2	TRBV12-5	CASGQTGTSVTRRETQYF
NA	TRBV5-1	CASSLSSRGQSREQYF